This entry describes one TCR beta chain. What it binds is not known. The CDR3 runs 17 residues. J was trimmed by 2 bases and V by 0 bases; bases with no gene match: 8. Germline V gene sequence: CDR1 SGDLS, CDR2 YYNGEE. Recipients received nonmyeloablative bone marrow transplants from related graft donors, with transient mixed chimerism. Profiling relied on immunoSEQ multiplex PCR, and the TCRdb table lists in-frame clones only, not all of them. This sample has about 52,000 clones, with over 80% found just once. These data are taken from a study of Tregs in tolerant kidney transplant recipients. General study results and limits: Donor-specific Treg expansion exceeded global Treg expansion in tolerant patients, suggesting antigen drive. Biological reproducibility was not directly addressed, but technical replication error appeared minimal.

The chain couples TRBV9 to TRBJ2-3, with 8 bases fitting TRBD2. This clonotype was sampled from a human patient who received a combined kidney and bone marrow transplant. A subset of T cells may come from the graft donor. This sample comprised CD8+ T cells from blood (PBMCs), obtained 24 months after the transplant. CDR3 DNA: TGTGCCAGCAGCGTAGACGTCACTAGCGGACACACAGATACGCAGTATTTT. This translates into CASSVDVTSGHTDTQYF.